This TCR beta chain was recorded in a study of T cells in Graves' hyperthyroidism and ophthalmopathy. The overall study: Once the initial diagnosis was made, peripheral blood was obtained before any treatment.

This CDR3 contains 14 residues. In germline, CDR1 is MNHEY, CDR2 SMNVEV (reference sequence). J lost 5 bases, V lost 5 bases, and 8 bases had no gene match. Study-wide points: Stable hyperthyroidism was told apart from ophthalmopathy by a model built on 13 V-J features.

TCR beta CDR3 region amplification was performed from RNA transcripts. Carried out on the TCR CDR3, a first-round RT-PCR used the HTBI primer set. TCRdb independently ran MiXCR on the multiplex PCR reads; one entry per CDR3 protein. The sample holds more than 500,000 distinct CDR3 sequences, around 15% seen once. In this sample, this clonotype turned up many times. Its matching antigen is unknown. The J gene is TRBJ2-5, the V gene TRBV27; the match to TRBD1 covers 7 bases. This receptor was taken from a woman aged 30 to 39 with Graves' hyperthyroidism. Sequenced input: blood. DNA for the CDR3: TGTGCCAGCAGTCCCCTGACAGGGTCCGAGACCCAGTACTTC. Its translation: CASSPLTGSETQYF.